This T cell receptor beta chain was obtained from a study of T cells in Graves' hyperthyroidism and ophthalmopathy. This CDR3 is built from 15 residues. Between the trimmed V and J ends, which lost 1 base and 1 base, there was a span of 10 bases. Germline loops: CDR1 SGHNT, CDR2 YENEEA. In its sample, this clonotype was seen many times. There were TCR beta CDR3 regions amplified from RNA transcripts. A set of HTBI primers served as the primers for a first-round RT-PCR of the TCR CDR3. TCRdb independently ran MiXCR on the multiplex PCR reads; one entry per CDR3 protein. Counted here are around 580,000 distinct CDR3 sequences, 16% occurring once; the ten biggest clones make up 18%.

The chain links TRBV11-3 to TRBJ2-5; tentative D call: TRBD2 (5 bases). The TCR was taken from a woman aged 18-29 years with Graves' hyperthyroidism. The sample comprised blood. CDR3 residues: CASSLGRLLQETQYF. CDR3 coding DNA: TGTGCCAGCAGCTTAGGTCGACTACTCCAAGAGACCCAGTACTTC.